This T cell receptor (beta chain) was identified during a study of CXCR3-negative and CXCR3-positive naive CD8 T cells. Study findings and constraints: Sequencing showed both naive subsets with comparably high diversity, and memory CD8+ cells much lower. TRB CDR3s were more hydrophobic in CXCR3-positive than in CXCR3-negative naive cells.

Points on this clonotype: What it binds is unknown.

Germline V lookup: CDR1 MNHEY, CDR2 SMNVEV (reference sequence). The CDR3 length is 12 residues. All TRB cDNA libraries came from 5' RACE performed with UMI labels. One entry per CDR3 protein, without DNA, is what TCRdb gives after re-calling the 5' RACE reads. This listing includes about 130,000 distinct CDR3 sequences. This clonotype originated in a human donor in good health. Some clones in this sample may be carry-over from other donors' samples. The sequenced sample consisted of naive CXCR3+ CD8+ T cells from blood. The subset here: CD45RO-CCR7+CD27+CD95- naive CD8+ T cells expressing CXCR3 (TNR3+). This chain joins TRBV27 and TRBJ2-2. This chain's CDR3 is CASSFLSGELFF.